Listed below are T cell receptor beta chains from one sample, sequenced in a study of neurological immune-mediated disorders. Via MiXCR, TCRdb re-called the 5' RACE reads, giving one row per CDR3 protein. The repertoire holds 55,000 to 70,000 distinct CDR3 sequences, with 4% to 6% as singletons. Sequencing used PBMCs. Receptors originate from a woman between 50 and 59 years old with multiple sclerosis. The CDR3 runs from the conserved cysteine through the conserved F or W. Clone size, where shown, is once, few, many, or a class for clones that have expanded.

TRBJ1-5	NA	TRBV7-9	CASSLAEGSNQPQHF
TRBJ1-5	medium-sized	TRBV5-5	CASSYHAGGFQPQHF
TRBJ2-1	NA	TRBV6-1	CASRDNLDNEQFF
TRBJ2-7	many	TRBV20-1	CSARESTRREQYF
TRBJ2-2	many	TRBV5-6	CASNAPAGELFF
TRBJ2-7	many	TRBV7-2	CASSRGSYEQYF
TRBJ2-3	many	TRBV20-1	CSASLVPVLADTQYF
TRBJ2-1	many	TRBV5-1	CASSLGRPNEQFF
TRBJ2-2	many	TRBV5-1	CASRFLGANTGELFF
TRBJ1-4	many	TRBV5-1	CASSLEDQGLNEKLFF
TRBJ2-1	many	TRBV6-5	CASLDSLNEQFF
TRBJ2-3	NA	TRBV9	CASSGSGGDTQYF
TRBJ2-5	many	TRBV7-9	CASSLRGTSGGGETQYF
TRBJ2-5	NA	TRBV6-2/TRBV6-3	CASSYDWGQGLAGPQETQYF
TRBJ2-5	many	TRBV7-3	CASSFGPAGETQYF
TRBJ1-5	few	TRBV12-3/TRBV12-4	CASTSDKGRDQPQHF
TRBJ2-2	many	TRBV9	CASSVARTGELFF